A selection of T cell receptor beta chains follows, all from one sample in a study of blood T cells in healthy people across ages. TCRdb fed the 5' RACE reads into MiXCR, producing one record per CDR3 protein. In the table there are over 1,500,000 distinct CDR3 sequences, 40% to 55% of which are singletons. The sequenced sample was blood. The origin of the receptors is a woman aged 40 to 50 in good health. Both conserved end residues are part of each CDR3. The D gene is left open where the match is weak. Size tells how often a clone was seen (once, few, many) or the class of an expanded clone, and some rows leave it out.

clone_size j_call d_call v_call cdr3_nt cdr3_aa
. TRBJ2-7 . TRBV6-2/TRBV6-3 TGTGCCAGCAGTTCCCTCGACCCAAGGGGCGAGCAGTACTTC CASSSLDPRGEQYF
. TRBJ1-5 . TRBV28 TGTGCCAGCAGGGACAGTCAGCCCCAGCATTTT CASRDSQPQHF
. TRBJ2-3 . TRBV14 TGTGCCAGCAGCGACCGGACCAAAGTTACAGATACGCAGTATTTT CASSDRTKVTDTQYF
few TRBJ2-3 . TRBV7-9 TGTGCCAGCAGCTTAGCTTCAACCCGCACAGATACGCAGTATTTT CASSLASTRTDTQYF
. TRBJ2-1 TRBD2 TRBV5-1 TGCGCCAGCAGCTTGGGAGGGTGGACTAGCAATGAGCAGTTCTTC CASSLGGWTSNEQFF
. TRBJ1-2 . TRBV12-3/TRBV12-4 TGTGCCAGCAGTGCCGGAGGCGGTAACTATGGCTACACCTTC CASSAGGGNYGYTF
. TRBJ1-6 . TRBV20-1 TGCAGTGCTGCTGGGGGAGAGGCTTATTCACCCCTCCACTTT CSAAGGEAYSPLHF
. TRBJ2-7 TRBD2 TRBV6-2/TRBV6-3 TGTGCCAGCAGAAAACTAGCGGGGTCTAACGAGCAGTACTTC CASRKLAGSNEQYF
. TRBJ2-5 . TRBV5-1 TGCGCCAGCAGCTCTCTAGTGATAGAGACCCAGTACTTC CASSSLVIETQYF
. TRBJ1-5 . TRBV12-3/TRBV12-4 TGTGCCAGCGCACTGGGCATCTCAGGGAATCAGCCCCAGCATTTT CASALGISGNQPQHF
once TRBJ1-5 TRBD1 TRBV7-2 TGTGCCAGCAGCCGCAGACAGGGGGGTTTCAACAATCAGCCCCAGCATTTT CASSRRQGGFNNQPQHF
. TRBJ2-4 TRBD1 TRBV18 TGTGCCAGCTCACCTCGGGACAGTTTAGCCAAAAACATTCAGTACTTC CASSPRDSLAKNIQYF
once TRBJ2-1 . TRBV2 TGTGCCAGCAGGGAGCCCTCCGTGACTACAGGGGAGCAGTTCTTC CASREPSVTTGEQFF
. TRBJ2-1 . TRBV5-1 TGCGCCAGCAGCCCGGGCCGGACAGTGACCTACAATGAGCAGTTCTTC CASSPGRTVTYNEQFF
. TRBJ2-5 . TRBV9 TGTGCCAGCAGCGTAGCTACGGGGGGCCTGGAGACCCAGTACTTC CASSVATGGLETQYF
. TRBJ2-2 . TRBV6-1 TGTGCCAGCAGCAACAGGGTAGGGACCGGGGAGCTGTTTTTT CASSNRVGTGELFF
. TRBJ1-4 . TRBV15 TGTGCCACCAGCAGAGATCGGGGAAGTGAAAAACTGTTTTTT CATSRDRGSEKLFF
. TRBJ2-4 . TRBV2 TGTGCCAGCAGTGGCAGGGATGGAGCCAAAAACATTCAGTACTTC CASSGRDGAKNIQYF